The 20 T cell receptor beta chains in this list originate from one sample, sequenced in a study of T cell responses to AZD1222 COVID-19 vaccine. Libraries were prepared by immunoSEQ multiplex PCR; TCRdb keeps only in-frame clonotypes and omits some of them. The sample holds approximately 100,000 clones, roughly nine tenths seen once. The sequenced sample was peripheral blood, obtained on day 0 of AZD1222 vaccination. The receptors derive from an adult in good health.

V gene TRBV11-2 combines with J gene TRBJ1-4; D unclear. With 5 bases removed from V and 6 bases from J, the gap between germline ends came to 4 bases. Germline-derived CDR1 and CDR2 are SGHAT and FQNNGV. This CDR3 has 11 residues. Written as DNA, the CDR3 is TGTGCCAGCAGCCGCTATGAAAAACTGTTTTTT. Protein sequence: CASSRYEKLFF.

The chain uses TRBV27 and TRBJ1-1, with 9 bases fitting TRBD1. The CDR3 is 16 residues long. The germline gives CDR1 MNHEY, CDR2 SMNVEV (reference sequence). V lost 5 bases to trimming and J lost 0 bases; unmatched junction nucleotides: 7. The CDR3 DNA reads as TGTGCCAGCAGTCTTCTGGGACAGGGACTGAACACTGAAGCTTTCTTT. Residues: CASSLLGQGLNTEAFF.

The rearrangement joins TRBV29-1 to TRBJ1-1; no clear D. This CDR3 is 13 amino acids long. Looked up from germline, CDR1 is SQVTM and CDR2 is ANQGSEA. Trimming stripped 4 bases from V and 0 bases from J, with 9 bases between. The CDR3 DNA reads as TGCAGCGTTGTGGGAAGCATGAACACTGAAGCTTTCTTT. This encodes CSVVGSMNTEAFF.

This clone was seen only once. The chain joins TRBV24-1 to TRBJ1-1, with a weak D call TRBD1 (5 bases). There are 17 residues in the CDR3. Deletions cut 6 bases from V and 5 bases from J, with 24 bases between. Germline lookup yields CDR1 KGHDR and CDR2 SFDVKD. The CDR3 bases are TGTGCCACCAGTCCACTCGGGGCCTCTACTTATGGGACTGAAGCTTTCTTT. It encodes CATSPLGASTYGTEAFF.

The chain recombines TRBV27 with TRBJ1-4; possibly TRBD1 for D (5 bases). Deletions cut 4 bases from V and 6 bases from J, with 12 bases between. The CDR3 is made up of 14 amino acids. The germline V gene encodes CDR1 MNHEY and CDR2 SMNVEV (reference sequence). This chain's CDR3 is CASSSPGSYEKLFF. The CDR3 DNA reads TGTGCCAGCAGTTCACCAGGGTCTTATGAAAAACTGTTTTTT.

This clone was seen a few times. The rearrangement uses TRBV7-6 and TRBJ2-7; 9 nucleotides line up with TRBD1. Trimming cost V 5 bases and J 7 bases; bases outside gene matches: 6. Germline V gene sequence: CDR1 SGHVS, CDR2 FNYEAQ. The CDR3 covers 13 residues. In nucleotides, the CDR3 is TGTGCCAGCAGCCCTTACAGGGGGCGGGAGCAGTACTTC. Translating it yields CASSPYRGREQYF.

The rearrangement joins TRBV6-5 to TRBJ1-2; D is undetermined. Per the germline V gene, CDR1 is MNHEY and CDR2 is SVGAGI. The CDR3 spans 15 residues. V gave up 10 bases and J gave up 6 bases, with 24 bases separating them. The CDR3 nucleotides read TGTGCCACTTCTCCGGACGGTGTTTCTAGGGATGGCTACACCTTC. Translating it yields CATSPDGVSRDGYTF.

The CDR3 loop reads CASSPHRGPGYTF. The CDR3 nucleotides are TGCGCCAGCAGCCCTCACAGGGGGCCTGGCTACACCTTC. The genes are TRBV5-1 and TRBJ1-2; TRBD1 agrees at 9 bases. Germline-derived CDR1 and CDR2 are SGHRS and YFSETQ. Germline trimming cut 4 bases from V and 7 bases from J; bases unmatched to any gene: 5. The CDR3 length is 13 residues.

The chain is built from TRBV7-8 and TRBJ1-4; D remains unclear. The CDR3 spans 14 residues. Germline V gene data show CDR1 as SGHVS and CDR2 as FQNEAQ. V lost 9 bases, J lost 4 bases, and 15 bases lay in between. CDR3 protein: CASQSPGDNEKLFF. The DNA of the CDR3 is TGTGCCAGTCAATCTCCAGGAGATAATGAAAAACTGTTTTTT.

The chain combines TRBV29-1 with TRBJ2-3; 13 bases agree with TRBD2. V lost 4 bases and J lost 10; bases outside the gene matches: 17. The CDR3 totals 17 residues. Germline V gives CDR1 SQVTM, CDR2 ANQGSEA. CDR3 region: CSVGALLAGGRHAAQYF. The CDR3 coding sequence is TGCAGCGTTGGAGCCCTACTAGCGGGAGGGCGACATGCTGCGCAGTATTTT.

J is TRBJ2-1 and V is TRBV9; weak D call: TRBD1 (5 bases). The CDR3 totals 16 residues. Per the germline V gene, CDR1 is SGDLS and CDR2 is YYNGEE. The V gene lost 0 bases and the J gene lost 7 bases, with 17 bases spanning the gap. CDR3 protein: CASSVEGRPVHNEQFF. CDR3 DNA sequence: TGTGCCAGCAGCGTAGAGGGGCGACCGGTGCATAATGAGCAGTTCTTC.

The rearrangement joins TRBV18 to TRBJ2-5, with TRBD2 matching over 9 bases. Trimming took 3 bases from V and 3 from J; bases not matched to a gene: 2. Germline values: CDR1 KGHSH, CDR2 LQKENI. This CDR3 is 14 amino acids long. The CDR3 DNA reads TGTGCCAGCTCACCGGTAGCGGGAGAAGAGACCCAGTACTTC. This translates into CASSPVAGEETQYF. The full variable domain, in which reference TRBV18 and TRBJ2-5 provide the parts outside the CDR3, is NAGVMQNPRHLVRRRGQEARLRCSPMKGHSHVYWYRQLPEEGLKFMVYLQKENIIDESGMPKERFSAEFPKEGPSILRIQQVVRGDSAAYFCASSPVAGEETQYFGPGTRLLVL.

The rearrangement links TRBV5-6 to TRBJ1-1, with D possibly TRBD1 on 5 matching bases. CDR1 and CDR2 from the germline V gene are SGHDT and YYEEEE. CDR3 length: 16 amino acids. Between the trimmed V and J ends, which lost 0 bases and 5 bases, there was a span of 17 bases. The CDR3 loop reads CASSLDGEGFVTEAFF. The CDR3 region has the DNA TGTGCCAGCAGCTTGGATGGAGAGGGGTTCGTGACTGAAGCTTTCTTT.

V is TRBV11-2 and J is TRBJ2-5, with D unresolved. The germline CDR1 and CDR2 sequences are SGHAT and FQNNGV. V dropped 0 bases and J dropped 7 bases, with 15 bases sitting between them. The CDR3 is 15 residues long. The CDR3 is CASSLEGLPTGTQYF. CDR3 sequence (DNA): TGTGCCAGCAGCTTAGAGGGCCTTCCTACGGGGACCCAGTACTTC.

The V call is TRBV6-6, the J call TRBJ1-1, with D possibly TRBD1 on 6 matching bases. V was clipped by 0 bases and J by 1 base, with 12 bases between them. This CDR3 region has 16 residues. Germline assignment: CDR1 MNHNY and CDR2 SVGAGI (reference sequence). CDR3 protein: CASSYSRLQGNTEAFF. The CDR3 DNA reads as TGTGCCAGCAGTTACTCGAGATTACAGGGGAACACTGAAGCTTTCTTT.

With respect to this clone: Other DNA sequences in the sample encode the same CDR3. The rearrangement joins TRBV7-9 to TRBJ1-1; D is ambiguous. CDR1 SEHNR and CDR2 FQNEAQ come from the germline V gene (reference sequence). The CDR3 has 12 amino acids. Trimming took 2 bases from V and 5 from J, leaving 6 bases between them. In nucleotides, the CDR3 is TGTGCCAGCAGCTTAAGAGGGACTGAAGCTTTCTTT. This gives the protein CASSLRGTEAFF.

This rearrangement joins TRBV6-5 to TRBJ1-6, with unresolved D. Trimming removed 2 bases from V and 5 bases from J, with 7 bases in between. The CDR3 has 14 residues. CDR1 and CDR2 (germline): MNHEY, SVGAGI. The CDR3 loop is CASSYASNNSPLHF. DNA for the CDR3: TGTGCCAGCAGTTACGCCAGCAATAATTCACCCCTCCACTTT.

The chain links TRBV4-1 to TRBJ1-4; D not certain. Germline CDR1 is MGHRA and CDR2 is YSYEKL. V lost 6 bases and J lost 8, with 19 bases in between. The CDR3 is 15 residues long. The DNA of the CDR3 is TGCGCCAGCAGGCAACTTGCGGCAGGTGGGGAAAAACTGTTTTTT. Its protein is CASRQLAAGGEKLFF.

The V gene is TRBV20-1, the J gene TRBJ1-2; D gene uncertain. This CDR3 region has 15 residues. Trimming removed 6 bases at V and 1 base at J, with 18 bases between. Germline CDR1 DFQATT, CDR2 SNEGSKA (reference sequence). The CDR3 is CSASTHSNLNYGYTF. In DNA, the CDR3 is TGCAGTGCCAGTACACACAGCAACCTTAACTATGGCTACACCTTC.

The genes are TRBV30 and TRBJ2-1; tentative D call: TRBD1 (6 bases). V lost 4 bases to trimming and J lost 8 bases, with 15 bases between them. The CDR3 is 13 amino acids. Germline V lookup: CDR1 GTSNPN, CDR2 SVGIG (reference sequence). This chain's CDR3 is CAWTNRVNDEQFF. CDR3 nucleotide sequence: TGTGCCTGGACGAACAGGGTCAACGATGAGCAGTTCTTC.